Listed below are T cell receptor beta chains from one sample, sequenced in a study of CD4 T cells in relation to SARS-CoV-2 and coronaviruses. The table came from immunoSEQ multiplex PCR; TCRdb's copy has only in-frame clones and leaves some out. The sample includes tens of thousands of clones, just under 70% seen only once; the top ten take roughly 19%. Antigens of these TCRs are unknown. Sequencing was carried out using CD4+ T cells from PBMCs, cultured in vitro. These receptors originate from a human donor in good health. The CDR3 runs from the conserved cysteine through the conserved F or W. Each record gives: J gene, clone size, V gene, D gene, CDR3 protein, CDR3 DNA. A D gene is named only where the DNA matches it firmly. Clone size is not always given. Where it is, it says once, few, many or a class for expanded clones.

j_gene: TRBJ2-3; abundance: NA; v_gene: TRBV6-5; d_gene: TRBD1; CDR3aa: CASSYWTGSTDTQYF; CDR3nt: TGTGCCAGCAGTTACTGGACAGGGAGCACAGATACGCAGTATTTT
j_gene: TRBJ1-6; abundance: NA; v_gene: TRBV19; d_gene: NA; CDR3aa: CASSTGLGGVNSPLHF; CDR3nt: TGTGCCAGTAGTACGGGACTTGGGGGGGTTAATTCACCCCTCCACTTT
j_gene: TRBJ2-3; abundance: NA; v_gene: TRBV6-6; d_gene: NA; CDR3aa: CASRNFQQRESDTQYF; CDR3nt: TGTGCCAGCAGAAATTTCCAACAAAGGGAATCAGATACGCAGTATTTT
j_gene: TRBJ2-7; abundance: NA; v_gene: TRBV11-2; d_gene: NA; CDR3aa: CASSLDIGYSYSTYEQYF; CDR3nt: TGTGCCAGCAGCTTAGATATCGGGTACAGCTACTCCACCTACGAGCAGTACTTC
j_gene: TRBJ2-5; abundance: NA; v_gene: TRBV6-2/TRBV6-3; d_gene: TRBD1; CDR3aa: CASSRQGGETQYF; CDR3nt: TGTGCCAGCAGTCGACAGGGCGGCGAGACCCAGTACTTC
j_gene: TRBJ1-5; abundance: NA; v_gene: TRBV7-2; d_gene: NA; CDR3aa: CASSLIQGNQPQHF; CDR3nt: TGTGCCAGCAGCTTAATCCAGGGCAATCAGCCCCAGCATTTT
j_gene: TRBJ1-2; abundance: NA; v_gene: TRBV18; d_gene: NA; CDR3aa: CASSQDPDPGGYTF; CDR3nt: TGTGCCAGCTCACAGGACCCCGACCCGGGCGGCTACACCTTC
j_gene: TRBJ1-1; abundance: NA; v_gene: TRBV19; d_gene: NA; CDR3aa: CASSIDGGGSAFF; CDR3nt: TGTGCCAGTAGTATAGATGGTGGGGGATCAGCTTTCTTT
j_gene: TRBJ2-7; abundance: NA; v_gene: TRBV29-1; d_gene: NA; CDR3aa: CSVEGRGSRYEQYF; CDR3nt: TGCAGCGTTGAAGGCAGGGGCAGCCGCTACGAGCAGTACTTC
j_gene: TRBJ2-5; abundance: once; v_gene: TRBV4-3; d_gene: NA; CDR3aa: CASSQDPGRAQYF; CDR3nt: TGCGCCAGCAGCCAAGATCCGGGTCGGGCCCAGTACTTC
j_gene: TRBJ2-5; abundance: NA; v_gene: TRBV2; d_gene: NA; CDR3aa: CASSLRGRQETQYF; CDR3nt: TGTGCCAGCAGTTTAAGGGGTCGGCAAGAGACCCAGTACTTC
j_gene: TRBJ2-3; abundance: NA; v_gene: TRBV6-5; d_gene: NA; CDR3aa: CASSYPTGSRADTQYF; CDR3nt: TGTGCCAGCAGTTACCCGACGGGGTCTAGAGCAGATACGCAGTATTTT
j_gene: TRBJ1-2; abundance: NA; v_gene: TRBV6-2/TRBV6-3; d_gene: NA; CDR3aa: CASSRDTNPYGYTF; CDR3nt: TGTGCCAGCAGCCGAGACACCAACCCCTATGGCTACACCTTC
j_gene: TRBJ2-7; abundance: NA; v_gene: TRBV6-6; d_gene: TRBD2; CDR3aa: CASRAGGGSYEQYF; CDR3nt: TGTGCCAGCCGAGCGGGGGGCGGTTCCTACGAGCAGTACTTC
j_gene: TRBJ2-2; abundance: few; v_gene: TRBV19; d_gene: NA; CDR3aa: CASRNPTTGTGELFF; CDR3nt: TGTGCCAGTAGGAACCCGACAACCGGCACCGGGGAGCTGTTTTTT
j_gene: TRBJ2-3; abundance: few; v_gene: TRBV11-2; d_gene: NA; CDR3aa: CASSLGADTQYF; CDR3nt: TGTGCCAGCAGCTTAGGCGCAGATACGCAGTATTTT
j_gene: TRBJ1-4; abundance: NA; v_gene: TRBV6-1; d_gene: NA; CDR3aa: CASSDTLDEKLFF; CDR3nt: TGTGCCAGCAGTGACACGTTAGATGAAAAACTGTTTTTT
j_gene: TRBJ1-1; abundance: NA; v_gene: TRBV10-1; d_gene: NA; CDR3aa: CASSESGKPEAFF; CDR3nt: TGCGCCAGCAGTGAATCGGGAAAGCCTGAAGCTTTCTTT
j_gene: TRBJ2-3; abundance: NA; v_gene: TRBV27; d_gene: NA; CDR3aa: CASSTRFTQYF; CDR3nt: TGTGCCAGCAGTACTAGATTTACGCAGTATTTT
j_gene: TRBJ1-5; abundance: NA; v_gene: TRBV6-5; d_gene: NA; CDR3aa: CAGGARVPQHF; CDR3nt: TGTGCCGGAGGGGCTCGGGTGCCCCAGCATTTT
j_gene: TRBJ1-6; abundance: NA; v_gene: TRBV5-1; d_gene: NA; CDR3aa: CASSLGGRAVNSPLHF; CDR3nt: TGCGCCAGCAGCTTGGGAGGCAGGGCGGTGAATTCACCCCTCCACTTT
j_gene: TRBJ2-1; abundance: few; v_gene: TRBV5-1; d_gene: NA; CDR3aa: CASSLESSYNEQFF; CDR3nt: TGCGCCAGCAGCCTGGAGAGCTCCTACAATGAGCAGTTCTTC
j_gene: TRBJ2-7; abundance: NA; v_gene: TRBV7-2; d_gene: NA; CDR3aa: CASREGVRREQYF; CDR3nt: TGTGCCAGCAGAGAGGGGGTACGACGCGAGCAGTACTTC
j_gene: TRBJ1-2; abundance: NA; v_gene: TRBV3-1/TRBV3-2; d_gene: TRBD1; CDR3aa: CASSENRGRNYGYTF; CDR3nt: TGTGCCAGCAGCGAGAACAGGGGACGGAACTATGGCTACACCTTC
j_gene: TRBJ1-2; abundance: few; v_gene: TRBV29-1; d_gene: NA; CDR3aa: CSVDTLNYGYTF; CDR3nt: TGCAGCGTCGACACTTTAAACTATGGCTACACCTTC
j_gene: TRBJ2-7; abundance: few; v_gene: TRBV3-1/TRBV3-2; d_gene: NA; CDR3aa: CASSQDLSRSHEQYF; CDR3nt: TGTGCCAGCAGCCAAGATCTTTCGAGGAGCCACGAGCAGTACTTC
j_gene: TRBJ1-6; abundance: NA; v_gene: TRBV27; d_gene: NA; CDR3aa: CASSFLGNSPLHF; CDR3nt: TGTGCCAGCAGTTTTTTAGGGAATTCACCCCTCCACTTT
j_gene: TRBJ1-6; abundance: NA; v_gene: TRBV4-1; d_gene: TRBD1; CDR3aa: CASSQGQGAVINSPLHF; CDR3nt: TGCGCCAGCAGCCAAGGACAGGGGGCGGTAATTAATTCACCCCTCCACTTT